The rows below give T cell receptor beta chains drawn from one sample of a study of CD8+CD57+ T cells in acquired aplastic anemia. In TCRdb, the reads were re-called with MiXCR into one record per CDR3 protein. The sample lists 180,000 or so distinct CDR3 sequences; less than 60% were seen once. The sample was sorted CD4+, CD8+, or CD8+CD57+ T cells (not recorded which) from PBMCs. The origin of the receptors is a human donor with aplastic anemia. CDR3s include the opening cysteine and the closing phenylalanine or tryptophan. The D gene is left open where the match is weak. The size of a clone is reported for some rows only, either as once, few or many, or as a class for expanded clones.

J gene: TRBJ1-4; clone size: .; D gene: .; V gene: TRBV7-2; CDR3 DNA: TGTGCCAGCAGCTTCCCCAAGGGCGAAAAACTGTTTTTT; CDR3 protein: CASSFPKGEKLFF
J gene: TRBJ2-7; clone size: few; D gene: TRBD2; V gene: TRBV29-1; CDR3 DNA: TGCAGCGTTGAGAGATTAGCGGGAGAAGCGTACGAGCAGTACTTC; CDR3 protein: CSVERLAGEAYEQYF
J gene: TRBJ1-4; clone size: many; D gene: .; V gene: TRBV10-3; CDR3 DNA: TGTGCCATCAGATCTGACGGCGCAACTAATGAAAAACTGTTTTTT; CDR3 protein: CAIRSDGATNEKLFF
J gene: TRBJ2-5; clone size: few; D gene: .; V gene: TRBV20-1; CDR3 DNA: TGCAGTGTTACGTCCTTCGGGGAGACCCAGTACTTC; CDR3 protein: CSVTSFGETQYF
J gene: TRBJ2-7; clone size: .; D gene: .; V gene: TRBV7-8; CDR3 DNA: TGTGCCAGCAGCCCCCGCTCCTACGAGCAGTACTTC; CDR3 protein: CASSPRSYEQYF
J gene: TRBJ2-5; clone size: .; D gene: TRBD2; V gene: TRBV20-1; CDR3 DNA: TGCAGTGCTCTTGGACTAGCGGGGGCCTTTGAGACCCAGTACTTC; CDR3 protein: CSALGLAGAFETQYF
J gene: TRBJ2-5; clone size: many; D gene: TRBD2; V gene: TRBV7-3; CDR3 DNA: TGTGCCAGCAGCACGGGACTAGCGGGGGGGCGTGAGACCCAGTACTTC; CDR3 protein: CASSTGLAGGRETQYF
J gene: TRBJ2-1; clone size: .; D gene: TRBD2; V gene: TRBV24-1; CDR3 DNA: TGTGCCACCGGCTCGGGGACTAGCGGGGGGTATGAGCAGTTCTTC; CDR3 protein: CATGSGTSGGYEQFF
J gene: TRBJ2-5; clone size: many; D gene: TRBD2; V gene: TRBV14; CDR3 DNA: TGTGCCAGCAGCCAGGATACTAGCGGTTTTAGAGAGACCCAGTACTTC; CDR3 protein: CASSQDTSGFRETQYF
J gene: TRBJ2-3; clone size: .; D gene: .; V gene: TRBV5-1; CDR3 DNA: TGCGCCAGCAGCTTGCCCCTCCCTAGCACAGATACGCAGTATTTT; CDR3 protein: CASSLPLPSTDTQYF
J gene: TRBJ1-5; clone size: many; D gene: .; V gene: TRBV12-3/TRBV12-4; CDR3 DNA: TGTGCCAGCAGTTTAGCGGGCTGGGATCAGCCCCAGCATTTT; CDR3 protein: CASSLAGWDQPQHF